The clone carrying this T cell receptor (beta chain) was recorded a few times. As yet, its antigen is unknown. The data were taken from a study of CD8 T cells in ankylosing spondylitis. TCRdb re-called the 5' RACE reads with MiXCR, one entry per CDR3 protein. The table records about 440,000 distinct CDR3 sequences, 15% to 20% of them present only once. Overall study findings and caveats: Within ankylosing spondylitis blood, a TCR beta motif made up of roughly eight highly homologous variants appeared to be characteristic.

The CDR3 sequence is 15 residues long. Germline V gene lookup returns CDR1 SGHTA and CDR2 FQGTGA. The junction had 6 bases not matched to a gene; V was cut back by 1 base and J by 5 bases. This sequence originates from a male donor with ankylosing spondylitis. This sequence joins TRBV7-3 and TRBJ2-3; TRBD1 matches 7 bases. Material: blood, either unsorted or a sorted T cell fraction (not recorded which). CDR3: CASSLRGQGEDTQYF. The CDR3 nucleotides are TGTGCCAGCAGCTTAAGGGGGCAGGGGGAAGATACGCAGTATTTT.